This record covers a single T cell receptor (beta chain). Germline V gene lookup returns CDR1 SEHNR and CDR2 FQNEAQ (reference sequence). The CDR3 loop spans 12 amino acids. Deletions cut 3 bases from V and 13 bases from J, with 13 bases between. The data were obtained in a study of CD4+ T cells in melanoma. Only in-frame clones appear in the TCRdb table, and some are missing; sequencing was by immunoSEQ multiplex PCR. The sample shows some 110,000 clones, 80% to 95% of them seen only once. Sample: peripheral blood. The chain couples TRBV7-9 to TRBJ2-1; D possibly matches TRBD1 or TRBD2 (5 bases each). The receptor comes from a human donor with melanoma. CDR3 in amino acids: CASSFEAGTQFF. In DNA form, the CDR3 reads TGTGCCAGCAGCTTCGAAGCCGGGACCCAGTTCTTC.